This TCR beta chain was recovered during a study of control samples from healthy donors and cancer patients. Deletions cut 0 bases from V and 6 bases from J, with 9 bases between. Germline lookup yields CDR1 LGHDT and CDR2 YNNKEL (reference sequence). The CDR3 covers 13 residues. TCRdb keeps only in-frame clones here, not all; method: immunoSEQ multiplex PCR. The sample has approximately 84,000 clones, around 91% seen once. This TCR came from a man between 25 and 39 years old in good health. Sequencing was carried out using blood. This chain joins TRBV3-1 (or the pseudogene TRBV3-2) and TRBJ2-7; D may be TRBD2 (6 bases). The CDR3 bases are TGTGCCAGCAGCCAAGATTGGAGGGTCGAGCAGTACTTC. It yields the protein CASSQDWRVEQYF.